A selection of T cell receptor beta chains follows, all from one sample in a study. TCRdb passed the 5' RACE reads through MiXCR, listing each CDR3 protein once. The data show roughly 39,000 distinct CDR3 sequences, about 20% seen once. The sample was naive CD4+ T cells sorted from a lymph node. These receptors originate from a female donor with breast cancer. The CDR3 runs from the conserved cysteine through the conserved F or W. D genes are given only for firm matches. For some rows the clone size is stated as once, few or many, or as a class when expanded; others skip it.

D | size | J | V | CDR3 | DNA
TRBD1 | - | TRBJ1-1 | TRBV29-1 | CSANRGAGPNTEAFF | TGCAGCGCGAACAGGGGCGCCGGTCCGAACACTGAAGCTTTCTTT
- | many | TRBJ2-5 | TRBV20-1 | CSAFGKETQYF | TGCAGTGCTTTTGGCAAGGAGACCCAGTACTTC
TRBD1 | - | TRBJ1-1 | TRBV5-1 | CASIGTGANTEALF | TGCGCCAGCATCGGGACAGGAGCGAACACTGAAGCTCTCTTT
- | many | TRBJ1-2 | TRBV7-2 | CAASLGVGYGYTF | TGTGCCGCCTCGCTGGGGGTGGGCTATGGCTACACCTTC
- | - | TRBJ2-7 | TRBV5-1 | CASSPQTQTYEQYF | TGCGCCAGCAGCCCACAGACACAAACCTACGAGCAGTACTTC
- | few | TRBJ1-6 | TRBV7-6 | CASSLGDRYSPLHF | TGTGCCAGCAGCTTAGGGGATAGATATTCACCCCTCCACTTT
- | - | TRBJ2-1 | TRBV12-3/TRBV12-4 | CASSFGPRGNNEQFF | TGTGCCAGCAGTTTCGGCCCCCGAGGGAACAATGAGCAGTTCTTC
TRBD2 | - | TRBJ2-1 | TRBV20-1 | CSARASGRMNGEQFF | TGCAGTGCTAGAGCTAGCGGGAGGATGAACGGTGAGCAGTTCTTC
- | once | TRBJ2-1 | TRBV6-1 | CTSTAGSNYNEQFF | TGTACCAGCACAGCAGGGTCCAACTACAATGAGCAGTTCTTC
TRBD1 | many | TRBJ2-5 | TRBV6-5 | CASSKQTGVETQYF | TGTGCCAGCAGTAAGCAAACAGGGGTTGAGACCCAGTACTTC
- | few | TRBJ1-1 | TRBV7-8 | CASSLEVFGLTEAFF | TGTGCCAGCAGCTTAGAAGTTTTCGGTTTGACTGAAGCTTTCTTT
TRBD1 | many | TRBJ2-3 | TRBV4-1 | CASRGQGGDTQYF | TGCGCCAGCCGTGGACAGGGGGGTGATACGCAGTATTTT
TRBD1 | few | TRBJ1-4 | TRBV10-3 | CATKRGRRGGPTNEKLFF | TGTGCCACAAAACGGGGACGAAGAGGGGGCCCAACTAATGAAAAACTGTTTTTT
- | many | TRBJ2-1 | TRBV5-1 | CASVRSSGERYNEQFF | TGCGCCAGCGTCCGGTCCTCGGGAGAACGGTACAATGAGCAGTTCTTC
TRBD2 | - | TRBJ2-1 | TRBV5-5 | CASSFLAGNYNEQFF | TGTGCCAGCAGCTTTCTAGCGGGGAACTACAATGAGCAGTTCTTC
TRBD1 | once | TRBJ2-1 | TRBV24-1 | CTTSAMPGQGTNEQFF | TGTACCACCAGTGCCATGCCGGGACAGGGGACGAATGAGCAGTTCTTC
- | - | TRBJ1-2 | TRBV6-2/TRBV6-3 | CASRHRERSYTF | TGTGCCAGCAGGCACAGGGAAAGGAGCTACACCTTC
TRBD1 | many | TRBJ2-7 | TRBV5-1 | CASSLWGDRDGDEQYF | TGCGCCAGCAGCTTGTGGGGAGACAGGGACGGGGACGAGCAGTACTTC
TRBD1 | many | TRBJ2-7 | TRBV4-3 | CASSQDVGQADYEQYF | TGCGCCAGCAGCCAAGATGTAGGACAGGCCGACTACGAGCAGTACTTC
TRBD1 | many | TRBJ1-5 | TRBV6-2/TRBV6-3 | CASDTGAYQPQHF | TGTGCCAGCGACACAGGGGCATATCAGCCCCAGCATTTT